This is a list of T cell receptor beta chains from one sample in a study of T cells in Graves' hyperthyroidism and ophthalmopathy. Each CDR3 protein is one row after TCRdb ran MiXCR on the multiplex PCR reads. The data show roughly 380,000 distinct CDR3 sequences, about a fifth seen once. The specimen was blood. The receptors stem from a woman younger than 30 with Graves' hyperthyroidism. Each CDR3 is given with its conserved first and last residue.

j_call	v_call	cdr3_aa
TRBJ2-7	TRBV2	CASSDRYETSYEQYF
TRBJ2-5	TRBV6-1	CASEKGPQETQYF
TRBJ2-7	TRBV12-3/TRBV12-4	CASSPVGSSYEQYF
TRBJ2-7	TRBV3-1	CASSRQGNYEQYF
TRBJ2-7	TRBV29-1	CSVGDGYEQYF
TRBJ2-7	TRBV6-1	CASSQGHHKAYEQYF
TRBJ2-7	TRBV28	CASGLGTYEQYF
TRBJ1-2	TRBV19	CASRAPSDSRYTF
TRBJ2-7	TRBV28	CASSLGDREAEQYF
TRBJ1-1	TRBV9	CASSPAGGGKGFF
TRBJ2-7	TRBV5-1	CASSFGNGGYEQYF
TRBJ2-2	TRBV24-1	CATSDFNSRNTGELFF
TRBJ1-1	TRBV18	CASSLPWGGTEAFF
TRBJ2-7	TRBV20-1	CSASHGSPGEQYF
TRBJ1-2	TRBV5-1	CASSFGDYGYTF
TRBJ2-7	TRBV20-1	CSATWTRSPYEQYF
TRBJ2-7	TRBV19	CASSTFDEGSEQYF
TRBJ1-1	TRBV28	CASISPMNTEAFF
TRBJ2-6	TRBV6-2/TRBV6-3	CASSPLAGLDSGANVLTF
TRBJ1-1	TRBV10-3	CAISVGGASDTEAFF
TRBJ2-7	TRBV6-2/TRBV6-3	CASIGQGLPKEQYF
TRBJ2-2	TRBV14	CASSQVNKFGELFF
TRBJ2-7	TRBV3-1	CASSQSWGHSSYEQYF
TRBJ2-7	TRBV19	CASSSVKGPDEQYF
TRBJ1-1	TRBV4-1	CASSRDWNTEAFF
TRBJ2-6	TRBV10-3	CAISEWGDSGANVLTF
TRBJ2-5	TRBV20-1	CSAGLAAQETQYF
TRBJ1-2	TRBV28	CASTLGGTYGYTF
TRBJ2-7	TRBV20-1	CSATPGGTYEQYF
TRBJ2-2	TRBV11-1	CASSPGTVYTGELFF
TRBJ1-1	TRBV25-1	CASSDWGNEKNTEAFF
TRBJ1-1	TRBV12-5	CASGSRPDTEAFF
TRBJ1-1	TRBV6-1	CASSPGSPVEAFF